This entry is about one TCR beta chain. Its target is unknown. The CDR3 sequence is 16 residues long. V lost 4 bases to trimming and J lost 0 bases, with 12 bases between them. Germline values: CDR1 LGHDT, CDR2 YNNKEL (reference sequence). The data were taken from a study of response to subunit inactivated influenza vaccine. Study outcomes and limitations: Authors suggested each seasonal influenza vaccination recruits few new T cells.

TCRdb re-derived calls from the RT-PCR reads in MiXCR, one entry per CDR3 protein. The sample consists of roughly 500,000 distinct CDR3 sequences, 16% of them appearing once. The chain joins TRBV3-1 to TRBJ2-2, with D uncertain. This clonotype originated in a man between 50 and 69 years old who received an inactivated influenza vaccine. The source was CD4+ T cells sorted from PBMCs, collected around 25 months after vaccination. CDR3 bases: TGTGCCAGCAGCCTTCGCGGAGCTTCGAACACCGGGGAGCTGTTTTTT. Translated: CASSLRGASNTGELFF.